This T cell receptor beta chain comes out of a study of blood T cell repertoires in COVID-19. For the study at large: Collection of acute and convalescent COVID-19 samples took place in the United States, Italy and Spain. In each case, the material was cDNA or gDNA derived from T cells, B-cell-depleted T cells, or PBMCs.

Authors' data handling: Reference gene primer amplification gave nucleated cell count estimates. The method was immunoSEQ multiplex PCR; TCRdb's version includes in-frame clones alone and lacks a portion of them. D and trimming were read from the DNA, whereas the V and J calls and clone size are those reported in that table. This sample has 30,000 or so clones, with approximately 85% found just once. The germline CDR1 and CDR2 sequences are MNHEY and SMNVEV (reference sequence). This CDR3 comprises 14 residues. Trimming shortened V by 5 bases and J by 1 base, and 11 bases separated the two germline ends.

The genes are TRBV27 and TRBJ1-2; D is ambiguous. The TCR sequence derives from a man older than 75 with active COVID-19. Source material: peripheral blood. CDR3 sequence (DNA): TGTGCCAGCAGTGCCTCTCCGGGTAACTATGGCTACACCTTC. Encoded protein: CASSASPGNYGYTF.